This T cell receptor (beta chain) was found in a study of blood T cell repertoires in COVID-19. Turning to the study itself: Both acute and convalescent COVID-19 samples were obtained from the United States, Italy and Spain. Sources were T cells, B-cell-depleted T cells, or PBMCs; the material itself was cDNA or gDNA.

Authors' methods: Nucleated cell counts were estimated from reference gene primer amplification. TCRdb's table, derived via immunoSEQ multiplex PCR, lists solely in-frame clones and lacks some. V, J and clone size are taken as reported in that table, and D and trimming were inferred from the DNA itself. This table has 160,000 or so clones, around 77% appearing once. The clonotype comes from a man between 65 and 85 years old with active or convalescent COVID-19. Sequenced material: peripheral blood.

The CDR3 region is CASSRGPPDNEQFF. CDR3 nucleotide sequence: TGTGCCAGTAGTCGAGGCCCTCCCGACAATGAGCAGTTCTTC. J is TRBJ2-1 and V is TRBV19; D gene uncertain. Per the germline V gene, CDR1 is LNHDA and CDR2 is SQIVND (reference sequence). CDR3 length: 14 residues. The germline V and J ends were trimmed by 5 bases and 5 bases, with 13 bases remaining between them.